This T cell receptor (beta chain) derives from a study of blood T cell repertoires in COVID-19. Study at large: The origin of the acute and convalescent COVID-19 samples was the United States, Italy and Spain. Nucleic acid was either cDNA or gDNA, and it came from T cells, B-cell-depleted T cells, or PBMCs.

The V end was cut by 0 bases, the J end by 3 bases, with 12 bases between. Germline lookup yields CDR1 SGHRS and CDR2 YFSETQ. CDR3 length equals 15 residues. Per the original methods: Reference gene primer amplification gave estimated nucleated cell counts. The data were produced by immunoSEQ multiplex PCR, yet TCRdb's version contains in-frame clones alone and is incomplete. V, J and clone size were drawn from that table, and D and trimming were deduced from the DNA. Seen here are some 80,000 clones, 80% observed once, and the top ten hold about 11%. The sequenced sample was peripheral blood. The source of this sequence is a woman aged 40-49 years with active or convalescent COVID-19. The genes are TRBV5-1 and TRBJ1-1; TRBD1 is a possible D gene (6 bases). CDR3 protein: CASSLGVGTYTEAFF. CDR3 nucleotides: TGCGCCAGCAGCTTGGGCGTCGGGACATACACTGAAGCTTTCTTT.